The 26 T cell receptor beta chains listed next were all sequenced from one sample in a study of somatic mutations in cytotoxic T cells in rheumatoid arthritis. Repertoires were generated with immunoSEQ multiplex PCR, while TCRdb's copy carries only in-frame clones and drops some. Here the sample spans 9,000 or so clones, approximately 79% being singletons. The sequencing sample was made of CD8+ T cells sorted from blood. These receptors originate from an adult with rheumatoid arthritis.

This chain uses TRBV6-5 with TRBJ2-3; 7 nucleotides match TRBD2. V lost 6 bases and J lost 5; bases outside the gene matches: 5. The CDR3 consists of 13 residues. Germline loops: CDR1 MNHEY, CDR2 SVGAGI. DNA of the CDR3: TGTGCCAGCAGCTCGGGACTACTAGATACGCAGTATTTT. This codes for CASSSGLLDTQYF.

The CDR3 DNA is TGCAGCGTATATCAGGGAGAGCAGTACTTC. Translated: CSVYQGEQYF. The rearrangement uses TRBV29-1 and TRBJ2-7, with a weak D call TRBD1 (5 bases). Germline values: CDR1 SQVTM, CDR2 ANQGSEA. Trimming took 6 bases from V and 7 from J, leaving 10 bases between them. The CDR3 loop spans 10 amino acids.

This clone came up a few times. The chain combines TRBV19 with TRBJ1-5; D is unresolved. Trimming pared 5 bases from V and 7 bases from J, leaving 15 bases between. The CDR3 consists of 14 residues. CDR1 and CDR2 from the germline V gene are LNHDA and SQIVND (reference sequence). CDR3 sequence: CASSARDARQPQHF. The CDR3 DNA reads as TGTGCCAGTAGTGCCCGGGATGCCCGACAGCCCCAGCATTTT. The full variable domain, completed using reference TRBV19 and TRBJ1-5, is DGGITQSPKYLFRKEGQNVTLSCEQNLNHDAMYWYRQDPGQGLRLIYYSQIVNDFQKGDIAEGYSVSREKKESFPLTVTSAQKNPTAFYLCASSARDARQPQHFGDGTRLSIL.

This sequence joins TRBV4-3 and TRBJ2-5, with no clear D. The end of the DNA fits TRBJ2-7 better, so the J call may be wrong. The CDR3 is 16 residues long. Germline V lookup: CDR1 LGHNA, CDR2 YSLEER. For the CDR3, the DNA is TGCGCCAGCAGCCCGTCCATGACTTCCAGCTCCTACGAGCAGTACTTC. As protein: CASSPSMTSSSYEQYF.

The chain has TRBV28 and TRBJ2-3; the D is unclear. Trimming stripped 4 bases from V and 3 bases from J, with 14 bases between. Germline assignment: CDR1 MDHEN and CDR2 SYDVKM. CDR3 size: 15 residues. The CDR3 sequence: CASSSDRLGTDTQYF. The CDR3 DNA follows: TGTGCCAGCAGTTCGGACCGATTAGGGACAGATACGCAGTATTTT. The entire variable domain, with the rest obtained from reference TRBV28 and TRBJ2-3, is as follows: DVKVTQSSRYLVKRTGEKVFLECVQDMDHENMFWYRQDPGLGLRLIYFSYDVKMKEKGDIPEGYSVSREKKERFSLILESASTNQTSMYLCASSSDRLGTDTQYFGPGTRLTVL.

The gene calls are TRBV15 and TRBJ2-3; no definite D call. With 7 bases removed from V and 0 bases from J, the gap between germline ends came to 14 bases. The CDR3 is made up of 15 amino acids. Germline V gene lookup returns CDR1 LNHNV and CDR2 YYDKDF (reference sequence). CDR3 nucleotides: TGTGCCACCATGGCTCGACTTGGTAGCACAGATACGCAGTATTTT. It specifies CATMARLGSTDTQYF.

V gene TRBV28 combines with J gene TRBJ1-4; the D gene is possibly TRBD1 (6 bases). V lost 5 bases and J 7 bases, leaving 11 bases between the germline ends. CDR1 and CDR2 (germline): MDHEN, SYDVKM. CDR3 size: 13 residues. The CDR3 nucleotides are TGTGCCAGCAGTGAGACAGGAAGTGAAAAACTGTTTTTT. Translating it yields CASSETGSEKLFF.

This clone appeared a single time. The chain joins TRBV2 to TRBJ1-1; a weak D match, TRBD1 (5 bases). Germline V lookup: CDR1 SNHLY, CDR2 FYNNEI. Trimming cost V 7 bases and J 6 bases, with 18 bases left between them. CDR3 size: 14 residues. The CDR3 nucleotides are TGTGCCAGCATCCCGGGGAGGGGAGTTCCTGAAGCTTTCTTT. Translated, it gives CASIPGRGVPEAFF.

This chain uses TRBV19 with TRBJ2-1; D not resolved. The CDR3 length is 14 residues. The V and J ends lost 8 bases and 0 bases respectively, with 11 bases between them. The germline V gene has CDR1 LNHDA and CDR2 SQIVND (reference sequence). CDR3 amino acids: CASRPLSSYNEQFF. Here the CDR3 DNA reads TGTGCCAGTCGGCCGTTGAGCTCCTACAATGAGCAGTTCTTC. The complete variable domain, with remaining parts taken from reference TRBV19 and TRBJ2-1, reads DGGITQSPKYLFRKEGQNVTLSCEQNLNHDAMYWYRQDPGQGLRLIYYSQIVNDFQKGDIAEGYSVSREKKESFPLTVTSAQKNPTAFYLCASRPLSSYNEQFFGPGTRLTVL.

This chain connects TRBV4-1 to TRBJ2-1, with 7 bases matching TRBD1. V lost 0 bases, J lost 2 bases, and 10 bases stayed unmatched. This CDR3 comprises 18 residues. CDR1 and CDR2 from the germline V gene are MGHRA and YSYEKL. CDR3 DNA sequence: TGCGCCAGCAGCCAAGATAGGACAGGCGAACCCACCTACAATGAGCAGTTCTTC. It encodes CASSQDRTGEPTYNEQFF.

The chain recombines TRBV6-1 with TRBJ1-5, with no clear D. V lost 3 bases and J lost 2, with 11 bases in between. Germline CDR1 is MNHNS and CDR2 is SASEGT. The CDR3 is made up of 15 amino acids. The CDR3 coding sequence is TGTGCCAGCAGTGAGATAACAGTAGGCAATCAGCCCCAGCATTTT. It is translated as CASSEITVGNQPQHF.

CDR3 sequence: CASSLRGPYNEQFF. CDR3 nucleotide sequence: TGTGCCAGCAGCTTAAGGGGGCCATACAATGAGCAGTTCTTC. V and J are TRBV13 and TRBJ2-1, with TRBD1 identical over 7 bases. The CDR3 is made up of 14 amino acids. Germline CDR1 is PRHDT and CDR2 is FYEKMQ (reference sequence). The V segment lost 2 bases and the J segment 4 bases; nucleotides outside the gene matches: 2.

CDR3 loop: CASSEGRDTQYF. CDR3 bases: TGTGCCAGCAGTGAAGGAAGAGATACGCAGTATTTT. The V call is TRBV2, the J call TRBJ2-3; no firm D call. CDR3 length: 12 amino acids. V lost 1 base and J 5 bases, leaving 4 bases between the germline ends. Germline CDR1 reads SNHLY; CDR2 reads FYNNEI.

This chain uses TRBV29-1 with TRBJ2-7; D is unclear. Germline assignment: CDR1 SQVTM and CDR2 ANQGSEA. Trimming shortened V by 7 bases and J by 4 bases, and 11 bases separated the two germline ends. This CDR3 is 11 amino acids long. CDR3 loop: CSAISEYEQYF. The CDR3 DNA reads as TGCAGCGCCATTTCAGAGTACGAGCAGTACTTC.

This sequence joins TRBV11-2 and TRBJ2-4, with D perhaps matching TRBD2 (5 bases). This CDR3 has 17 residues. V lost 5 bases to trimming and J lost 3 bases, with 20 bases between them. Germline V gene lookup returns CDR1 SGHAT and CDR2 FQNNGV. In DNA, the CDR3 is TGTGCCAGCAGCCCGTGGACTCTCCTGTTGGGCAAAAACATTCAGTACTTC. This sequence encodes CASSPWTLLLGKNIQYF. The full variable domain, in which reference TRBV11-2 and TRBJ2-4 provide the parts outside the CDR3, is EAGVAQSPRYKIIEKRQSVAFWCNPISGHATLYWYQQILGQGPKLLIQFQNNGVVDDSQLPKDRFSAERLKGVDSTLKIQPAKLEDSAVYLCASSPWTLLLGKNIQYFGAGTRLSVL.

This chain joins TRBV7-9 and TRBJ2-3; maybe TRBD2 (5 bases). The CDR3 loop spans 18 amino acids. Germline-derived CDR1 and CDR2 are SEHNR and FQNEAQ (reference sequence). V was trimmed by 3 bases and J by 0 bases, leaving 19 bases between them. CDR3 loop: CASSFPFEGSTSTDTQYF. CDR3 nucleotide sequence: TGTGCCAGCAGCTTCCCTTTCGAGGGCAGCACTAGCACAGATACGCAGTATTTT.

This sequence joins TRBV27 and TRBJ2-2; TRBD1 matches 7 bases. Trimming removed 3 bases from V and 6 bases from J; junction bases left unmatched: 7. The germline CDR1 and CDR2 sequences are MNHEY and SMNVEV (reference sequence). There are 15 residues in the CDR3. For the CDR3, the DNA is TGTGCCAGCAGTTTGACAGGGATTAGCGCCGGGGAGCTGTTTTTT. This sequence encodes CASSLTGISAGELFF.

This chain joins TRBV6-6 and TRBJ2-6; D is unresolved. The CDR3 has 15 amino acids. Trimming left V 6 bases short and J 0 bases short, with 9 bases between. Germline V CDR1 and CDR2: MNHNY, SVGAGI (reference sequence). CDR3 in DNA: TGTGCCAGCAGGGTCATTGGCTCTGGGGCCAACGTCCTGACTTTC. Its protein is CASRVIGSGANVLTF.

The chain is built from TRBV15 and TRBJ1-1; the D gene is possibly TRBD1 (5 bases). CDR1 and CDR2 (germline): LNHNV, YYDKDF (reference sequence). V dropped 3 bases and J dropped 4 bases, with 9 bases sitting between them. The CDR3 has 13 amino acids. The CDR3 nucleotides are TGTGCCACCAGCAGCGACAGCATCACTGAAGCTTTCTTT. Protein product: CATSSDSITEAFF.

This clone was found a few times. The chain recombines TRBV5-4 with TRBJ1-1; weak D call: TRBD1 (5 bases). Germline V gene lookup returns CDR1 SGHNT and CDR2 YYREEE (reference sequence). CDR3 length equals 14 residues. The V end lost 4 bases, the J end lost 8 bases, and 18 bases lay between the germline ends. CDR3 sequence (DNA): TGTGCCAGCAGCCAGCAGGGTGGGGCAGTCGAAGCTTTCTTT. It specifies CASSQQGGAVEAFF. The whole variable domain, remainder taken from reference TRBV5-4 and TRBJ1-1, is ETGVTQSPTHLIKTRGQQVTLRCSSQSGHNTVSWYQQALGQGPQFIFQYYREEENGRGNFPPRFSGLQFPNYSSELNVNALELDDSALYLCASSQQGGAVEAFFGQGTRLTVV.

The CDR3, as DNA: TGTGCCAGCACTGGGCAGGACGCTAACTATGGCTACACCTTC. Translation gives CASTGQDANYGYTF. The chain joins TRBV5-6 to TRBJ1-2; D not resolved. CDR1 SGHDT and CDR2 YYEEEE come from the germline V gene. The V end lost 6 bases, the J end lost 0 bases, and 12 bases lay between the germline ends. The length of the CDR3 is 14 residues.

This chain uses TRBV7-9 with TRBJ2-6; TRBD1 is a possible D gene (6 bases). The CDR3 runs 17 residues. Trimming shortened V by 0 bases and J by 0 bases, and 9 bases separated the two germline ends. CDR1 is SEHNR and CDR2 is FQNEAQ in the germline V gene (reference sequence). CDR3 nucleotides: TGTGCCAGCAGCTTAGCCACAGGGCGCTCTGGGGCCAACGTCCTGACTTTC. This sequence encodes CASSLATGRSGANVLTF.

This clone was recorded once. CDR3 DNA: TGTGCCAGCAGCTTAATCTCAGCGTCCCTAGCGGTGGGCTCCTACGAGCAGTACTTC. It translates to CASSLISASLAVGSYEQYF. This chain links TRBV7-3 with TRBJ2-5; TRBD2 agrees at 7 bases. The end of the DNA fits TRBJ2-7 better, so the J call may be wrong. The CDR3 spans 19 residues. Germline CDR1 and CDR2: SGHTA and FQGTGA.

J is TRBJ2-7 and V is TRBV7-9; 8 bases are a match to TRBD2. The germline CDR1 and CDR2 sequences are SEHNR and FQNEAQ (reference sequence). The trim removed 6 bases at V and 1 base at J, leaving 5 bases unmatched. The CDR3 is 14 residues long. CDR3 residues: CASRPSGSSYEQYF. CDR3 coding DNA: TGTGCCAGCAGACCAAGCGGGAGTTCCTACGAGCAGTACTTC. The full variable domain, in which reference TRBV7-9 and TRBJ2-7 provide the parts outside the CDR3, is DTGVSQNPRHKITKRGQNVTFRCDPISEHNRLYWYRQTLGQGPEFLTYFQNEAQLEKSRLLSDRFSAERPKGSFSTLEIQRTEQGDSAMYLCASRPSGSSYEQYFGPGTRLTVT.

V is TRBV7-9 and J is TRBJ2-5; TRBD1 aligns across 9 bases. Germline trimming cut 5 bases from V and 6 bases from J; bases unmatched to any gene: 10. This CDR3 region has 15 residues. CDR1 and CDR2 (germline): SEHNR, FQNEAQ (reference sequence). CDR3 amino acids: CASSVLPGQGQTQYF. Here the CDR3 DNA reads TGTGCCAGCAGCGTACTGCCGGGACAGGGACAGACCCAGTACTTC.

The DNA of the CDR3 is TGTGCCTGGATTTGGGACCCTCCCACTGAAGCTTTCTTT. It specifies CAWIWDPPTEAFF. The genes are TRBV30 and TRBJ1-1, with D possibly matching TRBD1 (5 bases). Trimming removed 4 bases at V and 4 bases at J, with 13 bases between. Per germline, CDR1 GTSNPN and CDR2 SVGIG (reference sequence). This CDR3 is built from 13 residues.